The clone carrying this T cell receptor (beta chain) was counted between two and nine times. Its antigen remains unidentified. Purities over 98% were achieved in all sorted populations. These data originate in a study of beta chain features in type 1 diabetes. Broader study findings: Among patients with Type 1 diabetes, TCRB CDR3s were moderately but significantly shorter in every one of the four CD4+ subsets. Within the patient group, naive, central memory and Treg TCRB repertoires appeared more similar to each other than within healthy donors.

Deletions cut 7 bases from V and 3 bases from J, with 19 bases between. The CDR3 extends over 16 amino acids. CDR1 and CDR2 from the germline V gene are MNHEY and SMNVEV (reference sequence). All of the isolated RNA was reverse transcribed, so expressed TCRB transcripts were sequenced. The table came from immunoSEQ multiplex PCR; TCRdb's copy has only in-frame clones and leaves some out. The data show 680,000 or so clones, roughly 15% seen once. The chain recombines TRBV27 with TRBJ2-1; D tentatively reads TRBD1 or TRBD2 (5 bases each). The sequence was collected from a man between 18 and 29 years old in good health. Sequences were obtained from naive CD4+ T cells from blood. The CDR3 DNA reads TGTGCCAGCACCCCGGGGACCGGGAAAGGCTACAATGAGCAGTTCTTC. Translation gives CASTPGTGKGYNEQFF.